This T cell receptor beta chain was recorded in a study of cytomegalovirus exposure and HLA in healthy donors. General study points: Sequencing artifact likely explains a cluster of highly shared sequence variants. Later work found that TCR association rates differed between HLA loci; DRB1 had the most and HLA-C the fewest.

CDR3 length: 14 amino acids. Germline V gives CDR1 MNHEY, CDR2 SMNVEV (reference sequence). V lost 2 bases, J lost 7 bases, and 9 bases lay in between. With regard to this clone: Its antigen remains unidentified.

Vbeta (60) and Jbeta (13) primers were used in the PCR. Libraries were prepared by immunoSEQ multiplex PCR; TCRdb keeps only in-frame clonotypes and omits some of them. The repertoire holds around 170,000 clones, with around 78% as singletons. The TCR comes from a woman aged 50 to 60 in good health and CMV-seropositive. V gene TRBV27 combines with J gene TRBJ1-6; D is possibly TRBD1 (5 bases). Sample: PBMCs. CDR3 DNA sequence: TGTGCCAGCAGTTTAAGGGGTTTCAATTCACCCCTCCACTTT. Amino acid sequence: CASSLRGFNSPLHF.